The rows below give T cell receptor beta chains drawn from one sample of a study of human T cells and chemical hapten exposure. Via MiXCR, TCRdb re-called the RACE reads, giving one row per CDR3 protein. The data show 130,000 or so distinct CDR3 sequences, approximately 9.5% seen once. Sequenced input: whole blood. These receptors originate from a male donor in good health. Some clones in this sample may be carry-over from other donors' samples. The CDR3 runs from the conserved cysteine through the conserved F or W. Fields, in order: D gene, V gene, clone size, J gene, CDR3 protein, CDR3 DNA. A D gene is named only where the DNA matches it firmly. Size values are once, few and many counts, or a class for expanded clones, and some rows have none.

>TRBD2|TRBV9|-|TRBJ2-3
CASTSGRTSTDTQYF
TGTGCCAGCACTAGCGGGAGGACTAGCACAGATACGCAGTATTTT
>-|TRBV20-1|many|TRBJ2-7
CSARFWVFTIYEQYF
TGCAGTGCTAGATTTTGGGTATTTACGATCTACGAGCAGTACTTC
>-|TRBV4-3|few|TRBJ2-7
CASSQDVWYEQYF
TGCGCCAGCAGCCAAGATGTCTGGTACGAGCAGTACTTC
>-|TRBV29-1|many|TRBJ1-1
CSVGTGGKIEAFF
TGCAGCGTGGGGACGGGAGGGAAGATTGAAGCTTTCTTT
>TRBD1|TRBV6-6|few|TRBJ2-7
CASSPQRDRFSYEQYF
TGTGCCAGCAGTCCCCAAAGGGACAGGTTCTCCTACGAGCAGTACTTC
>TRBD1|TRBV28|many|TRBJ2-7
CASDRGIPYEQYF
TGTGCCAGCGACAGGGGAATTCCCTACGAGCAGTACTTC
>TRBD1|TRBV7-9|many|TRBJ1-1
CASSRTTGENTEAFF
TGTGCCAGCAGCCGTACGACAGGGGAGAACACTGAAGCTTTCTTT
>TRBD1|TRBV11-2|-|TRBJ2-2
CASSLGGTGTTYGELFF
TGTGCCAGCAGCTTAGGAGGGACAGGGACTACCTACGGGGAGCTGTTTTTT
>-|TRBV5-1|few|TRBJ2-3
CASSRPSGDTDTQYF
TGCGCCAGCAGCAGACCCTCGGGGGACACAGATACGCAGTATTTT
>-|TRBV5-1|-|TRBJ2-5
CASSWGPGRGGETQYF
TGCGCCAGCAGCTGGGGCCCAGGTCGAGGAGGAGAGACCCAGTACTTC
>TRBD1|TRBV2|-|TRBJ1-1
CASSDTGGGTEAFF
TGTGCCAGCAGTGATACAGGGGGCGGCACTGAAGCTTTCTTT
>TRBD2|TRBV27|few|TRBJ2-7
CASSLSTSGSGEQYF
TGTGCCAGCAGTTTATCGACTAGCGGGAGTGGTGAGCAGTACTTC
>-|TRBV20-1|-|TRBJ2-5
CSAREEGQETQYF
TGCAGTGCTAGAGAGGAGGGGCAGGAGACCCAGTACTTC
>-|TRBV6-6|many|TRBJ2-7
CASGGSSYEQYF
TGTGCCAGCGGTGGGAGCTCCTACGAGCAGTACTTC
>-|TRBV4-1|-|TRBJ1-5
CASSHDATGLAQPQHF
TGCGCCAGCAGCCATGATGCCACAGGGTTAGCTCAGCCCCAGCATTTT
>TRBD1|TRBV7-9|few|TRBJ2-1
CASSSTDRLRNEQFF
TGTGCCAGCAGCTCGACGGACAGGTTACGCAATGAGCAGTTCTTC
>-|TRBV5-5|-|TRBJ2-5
CASSEGTLKETQYF
TGTGCCAGCAGCGAAGGGACTTTAAAAGAGACCCAGTACTTC
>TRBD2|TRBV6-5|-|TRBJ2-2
CVCRLAENTGELFF
TGTGTCTGCCGACTAGCGGAGAACACCGGGGAGCTGTTTTTT
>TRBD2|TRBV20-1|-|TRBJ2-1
CSASDVRTSGTGDEQFF
TGCAGTGCTAGCGATGTGCGGACTAGCGGGACCGGTGATGAGCAGTTCTTC
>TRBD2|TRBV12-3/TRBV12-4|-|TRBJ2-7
CASSPPGLAGVHEQYF
TGTGCCAGCAGTCCGCCGGGACTAGCGGGGGTCCACGAGCAGTACTTC
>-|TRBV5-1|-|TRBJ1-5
CASSLAGDQPQHF
TGCGCCAGCAGCTTGGCAGGGGATCAGCCCCAGCATTTT
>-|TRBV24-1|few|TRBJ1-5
CATSDSRGNQPQHF
TGTGCCACCAGTGACTCCCGGGGAAACCAGCCCCAGCATTTT
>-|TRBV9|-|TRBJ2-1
CASSPEGGHLDEQFF
TGTGCCAGCAGCCCGGAGGGCGGACATCTGGATGAGCAGTTCTTC
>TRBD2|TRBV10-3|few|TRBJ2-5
CAIAGTSGEGETQYF
TGTGCCATCGCCGGGACTAGCGGGGAGGGAGAGACCCAGTACTTC
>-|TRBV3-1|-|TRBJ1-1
CASRAEGVEAFF
TGTGCCAGCAGAGCAGAGGGAGTTGAAGCTTTCTTT
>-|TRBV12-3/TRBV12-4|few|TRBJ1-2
CASTPRQAGYGYTF
TGTGCCAGCACCCCCCGACAGGCAGGCTATGGCTACACCTTC
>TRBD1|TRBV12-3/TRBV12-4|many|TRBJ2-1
CASRSPGQGASNEQFF
TGTGCCAGCAGATCCCCGGGACAGGGGGCGTCAAATGAGCAGTTCTTC
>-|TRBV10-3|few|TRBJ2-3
CAINARGYADTQYF
TGTGCCATCAACGCCAGGGGCTACGCAGATACGCAGTATTTT
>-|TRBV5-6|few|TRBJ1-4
CASSSGTLGKLFF
TGTGCCAGCAGCTCGGGGACTCTGGGAAAACTGTTTTTT
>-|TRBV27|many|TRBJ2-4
CASSPGGSLTQNIQYF
TGTGCCAGCAGCCCAGGAGGTTCACTCACCCAAAACATTCAGTACTTC
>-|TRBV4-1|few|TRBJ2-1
CASSQDNGGGPNEQFF
TGCGCCAGCAGCCAAGATAATGGTGGAGGGCCCAATGAGCAGTTCTTC
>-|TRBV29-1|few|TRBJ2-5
CSVEWAAQETQYF
TGCAGCGTTGAATGGGCGGCACAAGAGACCCAGTACTTC
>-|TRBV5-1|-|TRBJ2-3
CASSPPRVATDTQYF
TGCGCCAGCAGCCCACCTAGGGTCGCAACAGATACGCAGTATTTT
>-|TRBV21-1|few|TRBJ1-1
CASSKVLGGGGNTEAFF
TGTGCCAGCAGCAAAGTTCTGGGGGGGGGAGGGAACACTGAAGCTTTCTTT
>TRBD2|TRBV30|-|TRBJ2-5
CASTAGGRETQYF
TGTGCCTCGACAGCGGGAGGAAGGGAGACCCAGTACTTC
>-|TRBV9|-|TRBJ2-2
CASSANTGSGELFF
TGTGCCAGCAGCGCAAACACAGGGTCCGGGGAGCTGTTTTTT
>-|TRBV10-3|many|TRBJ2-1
CAISEDIYNEQFF
TGTGCCATCAGCGAAGACATCTACAATGAGCAGTTCTTC
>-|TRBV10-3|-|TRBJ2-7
CAISREREQYF
TGTGCCATCAGCAGGGAGCGCGAGCAGTACTTC
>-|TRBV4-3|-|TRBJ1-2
CASSQVRGGSYGYTF
TGCGCCAGCAGCCAAGTGAGGGGGGGCAGCTATGGCTACACCTTC
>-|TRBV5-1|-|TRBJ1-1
CASSTLSGNTEAFF
TGCGCCAGCAGCACACTGTCGGGGAACACTGAAGCTTTCTTT